The 9 T cell receptor beta chains presented below share a single source sample, sequenced in a study of blood T cells in healthy people across ages. Primed by a sample-barcoded 5' primer and a J-beta primer mix, a second PCR proceeded for roughly 6 to 12 cycles. Each CDR3 protein is one row after TCRdb ran MiXCR on the 5' RACE reads. The sample holds about 1.4 million distinct CDR3 sequences; roughly 64% are singletons and the top ten take roughly 6.3%. The sample was blood. The receptors here all came from a man between 18 and 35 years old in good health.

The V call is TRBV10-3, the J call TRBJ1-2; a possible D gene is TRBD1 (5 bases). The CDR3 length is 17 residues. Between the trimmed V and J ends, which lost 7 bases and 4 bases, there was a span of 25 bases. Germline loops: CDR1 ENHRY, CDR2 SYGVKD. CDR3 in amino acids: CAITEGGAAVRFYGYTF. CDR3 sequence (DNA): TGTGCCATCACCGAGGGAGGGGCGGCCGTCCGATTCTATGGCTACACCTTC.

The chain combines TRBV4-3 with TRBJ2-5; TRBD1 might be the D (5 bases). V was shortened by 0 bases and J by 3 bases, with 11 bases between the two germline ends. Germline V lookup: CDR1 LGHNA, CDR2 YSLEER. CDR3 length equals 15 residues. CDR3 region: CASSQDYGAEETQYF. The CDR3, as DNA: TGCGCCAGCAGCCAAGATTATGGGGCTGAAGAGACCCAGTACTTC.

The J gene is TRBJ2-3, the V gene TRBV7-9; 7 bases match TRBD1. Trimming at V came to 2 bases and at J to 5 bases, leaving 10 bases not matched to a gene. The germline CDR1 and CDR2 sequences are SEHNR and FQNEAQ (reference sequence). The CDR3 runs to 16 residues. CDR3 in DNA: TGTGCCAGCAGCTTAAGCACAGGGGCCCGAGGAGATACGCAGTATTTT. This gives the protein CASSLSTGARGDTQYF. The full variable domain, rest sourced from reference TRBV7-9 and TRBJ2-3, is DTGVSQNPRHKITKRGQNVTFRCDPISEHNRLYWYRQTLGQGPEFLTYFQNEAQLEKSRLLSDRFSAERPKGSFSTLEIQRTEQGDSAMYLCASSLSTGARGDTQYFGPGTRLTVL.

The chain employs TRBV20-1 and TRBJ2-5; D remains unclear. The CDR3 has 15 amino acids. Germline lookup yields CDR1 DFQATT and CDR2 SNEGSKA (reference sequence). V shed 0 bases and J shed 11 bases, with 22 bases lying between them. As DNA, the CDR3 is TGCAGTGCTAGAGATATAGGAGAGACCTACAATGAGCAGTACTTC. Protein: CSARDIGETYNEQYF.

The V gene is TRBV6-2 or TRBV6-3, the J gene TRBJ1-2; no firm D call. This CDR3 is 17 amino acids long. V was clipped by 4 bases and J by 0 bases, with 18 bases between them. Per germline, CDR1 MNHEY and CDR2 SVGEGT. CDR3 DNA sequence: TGTGCCAGCAGTTCTCCAGCCCACGGCGCTGCTAACTATGGCTACACCTTC. Encoded protein: CASSSPAHGAANYGYTF.

Concerning this clonotype itself: The conserved phenylalanine or tryptophan normally closing the CDR3 is absent here, so this likely arose from a read error. The rearrangement links TRBV3-1 to TRBJ2-1; D uncertain. The CDR3 extends over 17 amino acids. Germline CDR1 LGHDT, CDR2 YNNKEL (reference sequence). Here the CDR3 reads CASSHEGLIRVGNEQFL. The CDR3 coding sequence is TGCGCCAGCAGCCACGAAGGGCTCATCCGGGTAGGGAATGAGCAGTTCTTA.

This clonotype has at least ten counts. This sequence joins TRBV6-2 or TRBV6-3 and TRBJ2-7; 8 positions match TRBD1. Unmatched junction bases numbered 1, after V lost 7 bases and J lost 5 bases. The germline V gene has CDR1 MNHEY and CDR2 SVGEGT. The CDR3 extends over 11 amino acids. CDR3 nucleotide sequence: TGTGCCAGCAAGACAGGGGACGAGCAGTACTTC. It encodes CASKTGDEQYF.

The J gene is TRBJ1-1, the V gene TRBV5-5, with 8 bases lining up with TRBD1. CDR1 is SGHKS and CDR2 is YYEKEE in the germline V gene (reference sequence). The CDR3 extends over 15 amino acids. The V and J ends lost 5 bases and 1 base, in that order; junction bases with no gene match: 7. The CDR3: CASSQDGTGNTEAFF. The CDR3 nucleotides are TGTGCCAGCAGTCAAGACGGGACAGGGAACACTGAAGCTTTCTTT. The full variable domain, rest sourced from reference TRBV5-5 and TRBJ1-1, is DAGVTQSPTHLIKTRGQQVTLRCSPISGHKSVSWYQQVLGQGPQFIFQYYEKEERGRGNFPDRFSARQFPNYSSELNVNALLLGDSALYLCASSQDGTGNTEAFFGQGTRLTVV.

This clonotype was counted a single time. The chain carries TRBV7-2 and TRBJ2-5; 15 bases are a match to TRBD2. V shed 5 bases, J shed 4 bases, and the junction held 8 bases outside the gene matches. The V gene's germline CDR1 is SGHTA and CDR2 FQGNSA. The CDR3 spans 17 residues. CDR3 loop: CASSAGLAGGEGETQYF. CDR3 nucleotide sequence: TGTGCCAGCAGCGCCGGACTAGCGGGAGGGGAGGGAGAGACCCAGTACTTC.